This passage covers 31 T cell receptor beta chains from one sample sequenced in a study of cytomegalovirus exposure and HLA in healthy donors. The PCR made use of 60 Vbeta and 13 Jbeta primers. Data came from immunoSEQ multiplex PCR; TCRdb stores just in-frame clones and leaves some out. The table records under 150,000 clones, 83% of them present only once. Source material: PBMCs. These receptors all come from a girl aged 2 to 10 in good health and CMV-seronegative.

The V call is TRBV7-3, the J call TRBJ2-2; D is undetermined. CDR3 length equals 12 residues. Germline V gene data show CDR1 as SGHTA and CDR2 as FQGTGA. V shed 5 bases and J shed 7 bases, with 8 bases lying between them. The CDR3 DNA follows: TGTGCCAGCAGCCAGTCCAACGGGGAGCTGTTTTTT. It encodes CASSQSNGELFF.

The CDR3 DNA sequence: TGTGCCAGCAGCTTTGCGGGAGGATCTAACGAGCAGTACTTC. Translated: CASSFAGGSNEQYF. The chain employs TRBV7-9 and TRBJ2-7; 8 positions agree with TRBD2. V was clipped by 3 bases and J by 5 bases; unmatched bases: 6. The germline V gene has CDR1 SEHNR and CDR2 FQNEAQ (reference sequence). The CDR3 is 14 residues long.

The genes are TRBV19 and TRBJ1-1; 9 bases are shared with TRBD1. Germline V gene data show CDR1 as LNHDA and CDR2 as SQIVND (reference sequence). The CDR3 runs to 18 residues. V dropped 1 base and J dropped 3; count of bases not matched to a gene: 12. The CDR3: CASSIVAQGATVDTEAFF. The CDR3 DNA is TGTGCCAGTAGTATAGTGGCACAGGGGGCCACGGTGGACACTGAAGCTTTCTTT. The whole variable domain, remainder taken from reference TRBV19 and TRBJ1-1, is DGGITQSPKYLFRKEGQNVTLSCEQNLNHDAMYWYRQDPGQGLRLIYYSQIVNDFQKGDIAEGYSVSREKKESFPLTVTSAQKNPTAFYLCASSIVAQGATVDTEAFFGQGTRLTVV.

The chain links TRBV19 to TRBJ1-2; D is possibly TRBD1 (6 bases). Germline loops: CDR1 LNHDA, CDR2 SQIVND (reference sequence). Trimming took 6 bases from V and 0 from J, leaving 11 bases between them. The CDR3 length is 14 residues. The CDR3 nucleotides are TGTGCCAGTAGGGACGGACAGTCTAACTATGGCTACACCTTC. It translates to CASRDGQSNYGYTF.

The V gene is TRBV25-1, the J gene TRBJ2-7; 10 nucleotides match TRBD1. This CDR3 has 15 residues. V lost 5 bases and J lost 2; bases outside the gene matches: 6. Germline loops: CDR1 MGHDK, CDR2 SYGVNS. CDR3 residues: CASSPGQGTAYEQYF. The CDR3 DNA reads TGTGCCAGCAGTCCGGGACAGGGGACGGCCTACGAGCAGTACTTC.

The V and J genes are TRBV19 and TRBJ1-6, with TRBD1 matching over 7 bases. After removal of 4 bases from V and 10 bases from J, the junction contained 4 bases not matched to a gene. Germline V gene sequence: CDR1 LNHDA, CDR2 SQIVND (reference sequence). CDR3 length: 13 residues. The CDR3 loop is CASSTTGDSPLHF. The CDR3 DNA is TGTGCCAGTAGTACAACAGGGGACTCACCCCTCCACTTT.

The chain joins TRBV28 to TRBJ2-4, with D perhaps matching TRBD2 (5 bases). Germline V gene lookup returns CDR1 MDHEN and CDR2 SYDVKM. The CDR3 has 14 residues. V was shortened by 8 bases and J by 1 base, with 12 bases between the two germline ends. CDR3 in amino acids: CASRPRGAKNIQYF. CDR3 nucleotides: TGTGCCAGCCGACCCCGAGGGGCCAAAAACATTCAGTACTTC.

The chain uses TRBV7-2 and TRBJ1-3; D ambiguous. The CDR3 covers 14 residues. V was shortened by 1 base and J by 0 bases, with 4 bases between the two germline ends. Germline V lookup: CDR1 SGHTA, CDR2 FQGNSA. This CDR3 reads CASSLGASGNTIYF. The DNA of the CDR3 is TGTGCCAGCAGCTTAGGGGCCTCTGGAAACACCATATATTTT.

This clone was seen just once. The rearrangement joins TRBV4-1 to TRBJ2-4; the D gene is possibly TRBD2 (6 bases). The V end lost 0 bases, the J end lost 0 bases, and 9 bases lay between the germline ends. The CDR3 is 16 residues long. CDR1 and CDR2 (germline): MGHRA, YSYEKL. The CDR3 nucleotides read TGCGCCAGCAGCCAAGACGGGGGATTAGCCAAAAACATTCAGTACTTC. Protein: CASSQDGGLAKNIQYF.

V usage is TRBV10-3 and J usage is TRBJ2-5, with a possible D match to TRBD1 (6 bases). V was cut by 0 bases and J by 5 bases, with 13 bases left in between. There are 15 residues in the CDR3. The V gene's germline CDR1 is ENHRY and CDR2 SYGVKD. The CDR3 DNA sequence: TGTGCCATCAGTGAGTCAAGCAGGGGAGCGGAGACCCAGTACTTC. Protein product: CAISESSRGAETQYF.

The genes are TRBV6-4 and TRBJ2-5, with D tentatively TRBD2 (5 bases). Germline V gives CDR1 MRHNA, CDR2 SNTAGT. Trimming removed 8 bases from V and 2 bases from J, with 30 bases in between. The CDR3 is 19 residues long. CDR3 amino acids: CASVSRLENERWRQETQYF. DNA of the CDR3: TGTGCCAGCGTATCAAGACTCGAAAACGAGCGGTGGCGACAAGAGACCCAGTACTTC.

This chain uses TRBV11-2 with TRBJ1-1; 9 nucleotides agree with TRBD1. The CDR3 runs 17 residues. The ends lost 0 bases at V and 9 bases at J; junction bases unmatched: 14. CDR1 SGHAT and CDR2 FQNNGV come from the germline V gene. CDR3 sequence reads: CASSLEFPGQGLFKAFF. In DNA form, the CDR3 reads TGTGCCAGCAGCTTAGAGTTTCCGGGACAGGGACTTTTTAAAGCTTTCTTT.

This clone was observed a handful of times. The chain is built from TRBV5-1 and TRBJ2-1, with D perhaps matching TRBD2 (6 bases). Germline CDR1 reads SGHRS; CDR2 reads YFSETQ. CDR3 length: 15 residues. V dropped 4 bases and J dropped 4 bases, with 15 bases sitting between them. The CDR3 region has the DNA TGCGCCAGCAGCCAGAGCGGGTCAACGTACAATGAGCAGTTCTTC. It translates to CASSQSGSTYNEQFF.

The V call is TRBV15, the J call TRBJ2-3, with 12 positions matching TRBD2. Per the germline V gene, CDR1 is LNHNV and CDR2 is YYDKDF (reference sequence). The CDR3 sequence is 19 residues long. Trimming cost V 0 bases and J 2 bases; bases outside gene matches: 9. The CDR3 region is CATSREASGRAIPTDTQYF. The CDR3 DNA sequence: TGTGCCACCAGCAGAGAAGCTAGCGGGAGGGCCATCCCCACAGATACGCAGTATTTT.

The chain uses TRBV19 and TRBJ2-1, with TRBD2 matching 8 bases. The V segment lost 3 bases and the J segment 9 bases; nucleotides outside the gene matches: 10. CDR1 is LNHDA, CDR2 SQIVND, per germline (reference sequence). The CDR3 runs to 15 residues. The CDR3 sequence is CASSIGREGQPEQFF. As DNA, the CDR3 is TGTGCCAGTAGTATTGGACGGGAGGGCCAGCCTGAGCAGTTCTTC.

The chain joins TRBV5-1 to TRBJ1-2; weak D call: TRBD1 (5 bases). V shed 0 bases and J shed 4 bases, with 10 bases lying between them. This CDR3 comprises 14 residues. Germline V gives CDR1 SGHRS, CDR2 YFSETQ. This chain's CDR3 is CASSLGKGPYGYTF. CDR3 nucleotide sequence: TGCGCCAGCAGCTTGGGGAAGGGGCCCTATGGCTACACCTTC.

The J gene is TRBJ2-5, the V gene TRBV9, with D perhaps matching TRBD1 (6 bases). Between the trimmed V and J ends, which lost 0 bases and 0 bases, there was a span of 9 bases. The CDR3 consists of 15 residues. Per germline, CDR1 SGDLS and CDR2 YYNGEE. The CDR3: CASSVGDTDQETQYF. The CDR3 region has the DNA TGTGCCAGCAGCGTAGGGGACACAGACCAAGAGACCCAGTACTTC.

The chain recombines TRBV21-1 with TRBJ2-3; the D segment call TRBD1 is taken from the table without a DNA check. TRBV21-1 is flagged as a pseudogene. This CDR3 has 13 amino acids. CDR3 coding DNA: TGTGCCAGCAGCAGGGACAGTACAGATACGCAGTATTTT. Its protein product is CASSRDSTDTQYF.

V is TRBV5-4 and J is TRBJ1-1, with 11 bases identical to TRBD1. The V gene's germline CDR1 is SGHNT and CDR2 YYREEE (reference sequence). The CDR3 is made up of 15 amino acids. J was trimmed by 1 base and V by 4 bases; bases with no gene match: 3. In DNA form, the CDR3 reads TGTGCCAGCAGCGGACAGGGGGCGGGGAACACTGAAGCTTTCTTT. The encoded protein is CASSGQGAGNTEAFF.

The gene calls are TRBV7-8 and TRBJ2-1; 8 bases line up with TRBD1. Germline assignment: CDR1 SGHVS and CDR2 FQNEAQ. CDR3 length equals 15 residues. J was trimmed by 2 bases and V by 10 bases; bases with no gene match: 10. The CDR3 DNA reads as TGTGCCATCACGGCCGGGACAGGTACCTACAATGAGCAGTTCTTC. It encodes CAITAGTGTYNEQFF.

This sequence joins TRBV25-1 and TRBJ1-1, with no clear D. The V end lost 7 bases, the J end lost 0 bases, and 9 bases lay between the germline ends. This CDR3 region has 13 residues. The germline CDR1 and CDR2 sequences are MGHDK and SYGVNS. The CDR3 here is CASKGRMNTEAFF. The CDR3, as DNA: TGTGCCAGCAAAGGCAGGATGAACACTGAAGCTTTCTTT. Full variable domain (missing parts from reference TRBV25-1 and TRBJ1-1): EADIYQTPRYLVIGTGKKITLECSQTMGHDKMYWYQQDPGMELHLIHYSYGVNSTEKGDLSSESTVSRIRTEHFPLTLESARPSHTSQYLCASKGRMNTEAFFGQGTRLTVV.

The chain couples TRBV4-2 to TRBJ2-1, with a tentative D call TRBD2 (5 bases). Germline V gene sequence: CDR1 LGHNA, CDR2 YNFKEQ. The CDR3 runs to 16 residues. V shed 4 bases and J shed 4 bases, with 17 bases lying between them. This CDR3 is CASSPNGIRGYNEQFF. CDR3 sequence (DNA): TGTGCCAGCAGCCCTAATGGGATTCGGGGTTACAATGAGCAGTTCTTC.

This clone was observed a handful of times. The CDR3 bases are TGTGCCAGTAGTATGGCAGGCCTCAATGAGCAGTTCTTC. It codes for CASSMAGLNEQFF. The chain uses TRBV19 and TRBJ2-1, with D uncertain. Germline V gene lookup returns CDR1 LNHDA and CDR2 SQIVND (reference sequence). Between the trimmed V and J ends, which lost 3 bases and 6 bases, there was a span of 9 bases. The CDR3 contains 13 residues.

The V gene is TRBV4-1, the J gene TRBJ2-3; 11 bases map to TRBD1. The CDR3 has 16 residues. Germline V lookup: CDR1 MGHRA, CDR2 YSYEKL. With 2 bases clipped from V and 2 bases from J, the junction kept 3 bases outside the gene matches. This CDR3 is CASSQMDRGLTDTQYF. The CDR3 DNA reads as TGCGCCAGCAGCCAAATGGACAGGGGGCTCACAGATACGCAGTATTTT.

This clone turned up a few times. This chain connects TRBV6-4 to TRBJ2-2; D possibly corresponds to TRBD2 (6 bases). The CDR3 runs to 14 residues. Trimming left V 2 bases short and J 2 bases short, with 6 bases between. Germline V CDR1 and CDR2: MRHNA, SNTAGT. CDR3 sequence: CASSDGTNTGELFF. CDR3 bases: TGTGCCAGCAGTGACGGGACTAACACCGGGGAGCTGTTTTTT.

This chain joins TRBV29-1 and TRBJ2-3; 8 bases map to TRBD1. Germline V lookup: CDR1 SQVTM, CDR2 ANQGSEA. The CDR3 extends over 13 amino acids. V dropped 8 bases and J dropped 2; count of bases not matched to a gene: 6. The CDR3 region is CSSRGRATDTQYF. CDR3 coding DNA: TGCAGCTCCAGGGGGCGGGCCACAGATACGCAGTATTTT.

V usage is TRBV7-9 and J usage is TRBJ1-5, with 10 bases that match TRBD1. The V gene's germline CDR1 is SEHNR and CDR2 FQNEAQ (reference sequence). Trimming removed 1 base from V and 14 bases from J; junction bases left unmatched: 2. The CDR3 covers 12 residues. CDR3 DNA sequence: TGTGCCAGCAGCTTAGATGGGACAGGGGAGCATTTT. Amino acids: CASSLDGTGEHF.

This chain connects TRBV29-1 to TRBJ2-1, with 8 bases lining up with TRBD2. Germline V gives CDR1 SQVTM, CDR2 ANQGSEA. Unmatched junction bases numbered 13, after V lost 5 bases and J lost 4 bases. The CDR3 covers 16 residues. The CDR3 reads CSVSGVAGNSYNEQFF. The CDR3 region has the DNA TGCAGCGTTTCGGGTGTAGCGGGGAATTCTTACAATGAGCAGTTCTTC.

The chain has TRBV6-6 and TRBJ2-1; the match to TRBD1 covers 9 bases. This CDR3 spans 16 amino acids. In germline, CDR1 is MNHNY, CDR2 SVGAGI (reference sequence). The ends lost 6 bases at V and 10 bases at J; junction bases unmatched: 16. The DNA for the CDR3 is TGTGCCAGCAGCCCTGTGCCGGGACAGGGAGGGGGAGAGCAGTTCTTC. This sequence encodes CASSPVPGQGGGEQFF.

V is TRBV7-3 and J is TRBJ2-1; 11 bases align to TRBD1. Germline V gives CDR1 SGHTA, CDR2 FQGTGA. V dropped 4 bases and J dropped 6; count of bases not matched to a gene: 5. The CDR3 is 15 residues long. The CDR3 DNA reads TGTGCCAGCAGCTCCTACGGGACAGGGGGCAATGAGCAGTTCTTC. Translating it yields CASSSYGTGGNEQFF. Full variable domain (missing parts from reference TRBV7-3 and TRBJ2-1): GAGVSQTPSNKVTEKGKYVELRCDPISGHTALYWYRQSLGQGPEFLIYFQGTGAADDSGLPNDRFFAVRPEGSVSTLKIQRTERGDSAVYLCASSSYGTGGNEQFFGPGTRLTVL.

The V and J genes are TRBV27 and TRBJ2-3; 7 nucleotides agree with TRBD2. This CDR3 spans 16 amino acids. The V gene end was trimmed by 0 bases and the J gene end by 1 base; junction bases not matched to a gene: 4. The germline V gene has CDR1 MNHEY and CDR2 SMNVEV (reference sequence). The CDR3 DNA is TGTGCCAGCAGTTTATCGTGGCTAGCGGGCACAGATACGCAGTATTTT. It encodes CASSLSWLAGTDTQYF.